Listed here is a single T cell receptor (beta chain). The V end was cut by 7 bases, the J end by 4 bases, with 10 bases between. The CDR3 covers 12 residues. The sample belongs to a study of T cells after yellow fever vaccination. TCRdb reprocessed the 5' RACE reads with MiXCR, giving one entry per CDR3 protein. The sample carries 320,000 or so distinct CDR3 sequences, 7% to 10% recorded once. This sequence originates from a man younger than 35 who received the YFV17D yellow fever vaccine. The chain recombines TRBV12-3 or TRBV12-4 with TRBJ1-2; the D gene is possibly TRBD1 (5 bases). Sample: PBMCs, taken roughly seven weeks after the first yellow fever vaccination. This CDR3 is CASKIDSYGYTF. DNA for the CDR3: TGTGCCAGCAAAATCGACAGCTATGGCTACACCTTC.